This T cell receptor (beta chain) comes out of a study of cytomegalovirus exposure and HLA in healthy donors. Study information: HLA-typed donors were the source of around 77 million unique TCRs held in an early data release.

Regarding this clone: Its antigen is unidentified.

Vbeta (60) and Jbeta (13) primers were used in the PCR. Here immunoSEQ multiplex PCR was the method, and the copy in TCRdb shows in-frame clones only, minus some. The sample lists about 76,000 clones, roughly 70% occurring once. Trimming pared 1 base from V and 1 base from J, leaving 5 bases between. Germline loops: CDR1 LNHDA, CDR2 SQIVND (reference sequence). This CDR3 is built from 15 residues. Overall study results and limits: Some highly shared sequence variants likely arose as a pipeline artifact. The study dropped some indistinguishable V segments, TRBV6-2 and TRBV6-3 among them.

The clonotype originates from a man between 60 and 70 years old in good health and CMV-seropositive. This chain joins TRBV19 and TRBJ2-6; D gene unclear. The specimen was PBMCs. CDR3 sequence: CASSIVLSGANVLTF. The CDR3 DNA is TGTGCCAGTAGTATAGTGTTATCTGGGGCCAACGTCCTGACTTTC.